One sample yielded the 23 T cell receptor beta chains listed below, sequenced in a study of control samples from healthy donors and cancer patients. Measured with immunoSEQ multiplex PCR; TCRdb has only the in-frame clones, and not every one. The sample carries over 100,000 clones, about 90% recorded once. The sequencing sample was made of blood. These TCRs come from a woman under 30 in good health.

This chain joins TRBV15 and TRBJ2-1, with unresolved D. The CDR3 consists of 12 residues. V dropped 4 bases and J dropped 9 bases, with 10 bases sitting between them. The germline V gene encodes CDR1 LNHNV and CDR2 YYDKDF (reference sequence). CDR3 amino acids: CATSNLGGEQFF. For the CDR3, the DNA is TGTGCCACCAGCAACCTAGGTGGTGAGCAGTTCTTC.

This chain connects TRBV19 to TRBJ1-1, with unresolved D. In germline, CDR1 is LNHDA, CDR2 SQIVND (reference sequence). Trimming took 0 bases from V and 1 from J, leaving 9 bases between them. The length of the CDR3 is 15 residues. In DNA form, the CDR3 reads TGTGCCAGTAGTATAGACCTCAAGGGGAACACTGAAGCTTTCTTT. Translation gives CASSIDLKGNTEAFF.

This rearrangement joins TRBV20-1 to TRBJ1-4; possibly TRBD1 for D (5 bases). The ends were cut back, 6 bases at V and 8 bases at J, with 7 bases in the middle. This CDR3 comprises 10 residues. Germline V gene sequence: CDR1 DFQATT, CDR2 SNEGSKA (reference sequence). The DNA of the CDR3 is TGCAGTGCGGCAGGGGAAAAACTGTTTTTT. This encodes CSAAGEKLFF.

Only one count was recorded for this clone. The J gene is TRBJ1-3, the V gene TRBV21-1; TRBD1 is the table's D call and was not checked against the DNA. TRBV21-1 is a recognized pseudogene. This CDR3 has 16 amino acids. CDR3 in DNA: TGTGCCAGCAGCATTAAGACAGGCTCCTCTGGAAACACCATATATTTT. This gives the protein CASSIKTGSSGNTIYF.

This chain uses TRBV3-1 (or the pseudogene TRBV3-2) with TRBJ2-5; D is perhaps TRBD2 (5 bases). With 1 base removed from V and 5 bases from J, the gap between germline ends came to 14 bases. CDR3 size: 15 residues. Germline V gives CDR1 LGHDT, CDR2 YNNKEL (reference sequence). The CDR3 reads CASSQVLGPGETQYF. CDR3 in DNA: TGTGCCAGCAGCCAAGTATTAGGGCCGGGGGAGACCCAGTACTTC.

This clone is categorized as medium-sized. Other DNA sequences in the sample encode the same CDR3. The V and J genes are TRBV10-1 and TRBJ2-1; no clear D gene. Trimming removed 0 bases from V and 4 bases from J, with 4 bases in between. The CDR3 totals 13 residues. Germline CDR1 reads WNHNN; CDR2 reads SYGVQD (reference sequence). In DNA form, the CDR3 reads TGCGCCAGCAGTGAGTCGCGGTACAATGAGCAGTTCTTC. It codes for CASSESRYNEQFF.

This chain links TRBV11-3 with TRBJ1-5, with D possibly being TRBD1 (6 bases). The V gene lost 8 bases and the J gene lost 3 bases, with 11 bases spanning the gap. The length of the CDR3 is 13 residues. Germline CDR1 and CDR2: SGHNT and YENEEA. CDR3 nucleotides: TGTGCCAGCCCCGGACAGATCAATCAGCCCCAGCATTTT. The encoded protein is CASPGQINQPQHF.

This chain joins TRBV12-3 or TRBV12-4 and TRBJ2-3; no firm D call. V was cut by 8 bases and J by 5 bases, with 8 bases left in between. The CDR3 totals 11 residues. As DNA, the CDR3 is TGTGCCAGCTCTGTGGGAGATACGCAGTATTTT. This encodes CASSVGDTQYF.

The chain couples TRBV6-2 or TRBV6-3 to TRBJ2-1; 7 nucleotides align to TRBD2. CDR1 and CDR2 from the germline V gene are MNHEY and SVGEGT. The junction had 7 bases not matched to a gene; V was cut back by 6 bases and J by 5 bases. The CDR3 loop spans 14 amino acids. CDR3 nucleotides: TGTGCCAGCAGCCAATCCCGGGGGGACAATGAGCAGTTCTTC. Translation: CASSQSRGDNEQFF.

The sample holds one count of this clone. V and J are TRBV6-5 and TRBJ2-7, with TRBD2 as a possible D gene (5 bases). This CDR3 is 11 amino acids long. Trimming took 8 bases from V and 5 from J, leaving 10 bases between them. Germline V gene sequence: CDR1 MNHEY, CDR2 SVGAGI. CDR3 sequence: CASEVGDEQYF. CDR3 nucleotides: TGTGCCAGCGAAGTCGGGGACGAGCAGTACTTC.

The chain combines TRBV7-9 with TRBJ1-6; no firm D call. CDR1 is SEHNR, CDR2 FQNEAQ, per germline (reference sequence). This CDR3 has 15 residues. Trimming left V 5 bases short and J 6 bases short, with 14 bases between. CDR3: CASSEKSRGNSPLHF. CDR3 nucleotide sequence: TGTGCCAGCAGCGAAAAAAGTCGGGGTAATTCACCCCTCCACTTT.

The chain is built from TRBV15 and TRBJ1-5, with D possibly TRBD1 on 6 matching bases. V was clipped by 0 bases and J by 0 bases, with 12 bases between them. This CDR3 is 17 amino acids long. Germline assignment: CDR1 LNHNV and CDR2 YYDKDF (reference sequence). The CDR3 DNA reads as TGTGCCACCAGCAGAGATCATCCGGGGGCTAGCAATCAGCCCCAGCATTTT. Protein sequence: CATSRDHPGASNQPQHF.

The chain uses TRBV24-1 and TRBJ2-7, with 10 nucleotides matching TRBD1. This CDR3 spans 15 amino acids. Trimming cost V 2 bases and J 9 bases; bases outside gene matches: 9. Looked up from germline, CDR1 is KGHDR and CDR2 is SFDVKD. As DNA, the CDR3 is TGTGCCACCAGTGATTCCGGGACAGGGGCTGGCCGGCAGTACTTC. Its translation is CATSDSGTGAGRQYF.

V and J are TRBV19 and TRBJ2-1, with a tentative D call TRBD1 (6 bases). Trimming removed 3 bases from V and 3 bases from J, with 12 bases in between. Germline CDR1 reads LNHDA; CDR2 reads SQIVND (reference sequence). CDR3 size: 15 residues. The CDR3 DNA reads TGTGCCAGTAGTATTGGTGCAGGGGTCTACAATGAGCAGTTCTTC. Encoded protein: CASSIGAGVYNEQFF. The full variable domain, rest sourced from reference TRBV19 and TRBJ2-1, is DGGITQSPKYLFRKEGQNVTLSCEQNLNHDAMYWYRQDPGQGLRLIYYSQIVNDFQKGDIAEGYSVSREKKESFPLTVTSAQKNPTAFYLCASSIGAGVYNEQFFGPGTRLTVL.

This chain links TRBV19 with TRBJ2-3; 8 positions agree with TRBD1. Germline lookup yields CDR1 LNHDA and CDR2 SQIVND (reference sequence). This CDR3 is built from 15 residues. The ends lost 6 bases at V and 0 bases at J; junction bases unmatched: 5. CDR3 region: CASRRTGQSTDTQYF. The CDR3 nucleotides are TGTGCCAGTAGGAGGACAGGGCAGAGCACAGATACGCAGTATTTT.

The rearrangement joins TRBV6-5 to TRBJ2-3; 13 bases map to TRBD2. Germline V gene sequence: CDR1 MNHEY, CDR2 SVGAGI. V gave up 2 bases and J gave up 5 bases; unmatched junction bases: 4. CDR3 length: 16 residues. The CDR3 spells CASSYGLAGEIDTQYF. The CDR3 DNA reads TGTGCCAGCAGTTACGGACTAGCGGGAGAGATAGATACGCAGTATTTT.

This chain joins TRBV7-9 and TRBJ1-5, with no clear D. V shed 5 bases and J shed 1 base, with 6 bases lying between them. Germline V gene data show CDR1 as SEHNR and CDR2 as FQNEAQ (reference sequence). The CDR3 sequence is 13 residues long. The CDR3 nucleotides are TGTGCCAGCAGCCTTGACAGCAATCAGCCCCAGCATTTT. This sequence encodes CASSLDSNQPQHF.

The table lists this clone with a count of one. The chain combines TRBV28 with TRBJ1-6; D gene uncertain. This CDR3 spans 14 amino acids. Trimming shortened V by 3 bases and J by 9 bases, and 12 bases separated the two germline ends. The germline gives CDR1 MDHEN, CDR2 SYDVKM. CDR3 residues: CASSFRVVSSPLHF. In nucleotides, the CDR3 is TGTGCCAGCAGTTTCAGAGTGGTTAGTTCACCCCTCCACTTT.

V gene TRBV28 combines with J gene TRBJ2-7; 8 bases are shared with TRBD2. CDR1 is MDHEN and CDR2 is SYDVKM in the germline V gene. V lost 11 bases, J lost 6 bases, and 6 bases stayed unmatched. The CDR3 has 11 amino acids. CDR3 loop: CAGGGRVEQYF. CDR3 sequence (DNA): TGTGCCGGCGGGGGGCGCGTCGAGCAGTACTTC. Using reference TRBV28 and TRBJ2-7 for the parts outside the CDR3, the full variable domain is DVKVTQSSRYLVKRTGEKVFLECVQDMDHENMFWYRQDPGLGLRLIYFSYDVKMKEKGDIPEGYSVSREKKERFSLILESASTNQTSMYLCAGGGRVEQYFGPGTRLTVT.

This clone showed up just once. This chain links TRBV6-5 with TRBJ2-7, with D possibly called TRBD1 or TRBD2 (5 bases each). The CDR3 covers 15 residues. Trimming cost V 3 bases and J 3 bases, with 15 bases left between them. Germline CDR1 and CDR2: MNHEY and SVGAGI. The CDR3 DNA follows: TGTGCCAGCAGTTATCCCGGGACGGCGAACTACGAGCAGTACTTC. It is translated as CASSYPGTANYEQYF.

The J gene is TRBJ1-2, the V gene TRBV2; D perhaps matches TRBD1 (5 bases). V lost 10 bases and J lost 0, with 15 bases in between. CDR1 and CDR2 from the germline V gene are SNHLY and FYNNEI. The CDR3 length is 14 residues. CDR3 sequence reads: CATFLGGPNYGYTF. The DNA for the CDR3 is TGTGCCACCTTCCTCGGGGGACCTAACTATGGCTACACCTTC.

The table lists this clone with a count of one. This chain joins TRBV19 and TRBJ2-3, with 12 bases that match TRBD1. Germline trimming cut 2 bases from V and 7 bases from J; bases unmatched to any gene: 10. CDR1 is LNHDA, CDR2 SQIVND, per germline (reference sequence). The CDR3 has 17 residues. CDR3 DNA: TGTGCCAGTAGTATAAGAATTGGGACAGGGGGCCGGAATACGCAGTATTTT. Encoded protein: CASSIRIGTGGRNTQYF.

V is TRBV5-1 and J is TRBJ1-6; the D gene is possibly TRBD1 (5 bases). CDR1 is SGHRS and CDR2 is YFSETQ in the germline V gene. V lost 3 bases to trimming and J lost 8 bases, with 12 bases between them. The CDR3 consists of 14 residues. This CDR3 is CASSSPGAYSPLHF. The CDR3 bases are TGCGCCAGCAGCTCGCCCGGGGCCTATTCACCCCTCCACTTT. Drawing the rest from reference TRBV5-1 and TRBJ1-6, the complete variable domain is KAGVTQTPRYLIKTRGQQVTLSCSPISGHRSVSWYQQTPGQGLQFLFEYFSETQRNKGNFPGRFSGRQFSNSRSEMNVSTLELGDSALYLCASSSPGAYSPLHFGNGTRLTVT.